Sequencing of this TCR beta chain was carried out in a study of blood T cell repertoires in COVID-19. Study background: The United States, Italy and Spain were the sources of the acute and convalescent COVID-19 samples. Nucleic acid was either cDNA or gDNA, and it came from T cells, B-cell-depleted T cells, or PBMCs.

Trimming removed 1 base from V and 2 bases from J, with 4 bases in between. The CDR3 spans 13 residues. Germline V gives CDR1 LNHDA, CDR2 SQIVND (reference sequence). In the authors' workflow: Amplified reference gene primers provided the basis for estimating nucleated cell counts. Data came from immunoSEQ multiplex PCR; TCRdb stores just in-frame clones and leaves some out. Clone size and the V and J calls come from that table; the DNA yielded D and trimming. The sample holds some 69,000 clones, 80% to 85% seen once. The chain couples TRBV19 to TRBJ2-3; D gene uncertain. The source is a woman between 55 and 75 years old with acute or convalescent COVID-19. Sequencing input: peripheral blood. CDR3 coding DNA: TGTGCCAGTAGTATAGTCCTCACAGATACGCAGTATTTT. Translation: CASSIVLTDTQYF.